The rows below give T cell receptor beta chains drawn from one sample of a study of blood T cell repertoires in COVID-19. Clones were sequenced by immunoSEQ multiplex PCR, and TCRdb holds only the in-frame ones, with some missing. This table holds over 100,000 clones, approximately 83% found once. The specimen sequenced was peripheral blood. These receptors were obtained from an elderly man with acute or convalescent COVID-19. Both conserved end residues are part of each CDR3.

CASSLNPGQGMGKNIQYF TRBV7-8
CASTPTGILLSGNTIYF TRBV28
CASSIGTGSLAKLFF TRBV6-5
CASSLGQPSYEQYF TRBV5-4
CAISDSVTYEQYF TRBV10-3
CASSFGGTSNEKLFF TRBV7-9
CASSQSRAAGNTIYF TRBV6-5
CASSFGLAPQETQYF TRBV11-2
CSVTGGRASGGYTF TRBV29-1
CASSQELGTIYEQYF TRBV4-3
CASSPGTSMREQYF TRBV6-5
CASSPTGGGWYGYTF TRBV5-6
CASSLAGGRFSGELFF TRBV7-2
CASSPDRTDGYTF TRBV18
CASSSGRSTDTQYF TRBV7-9
CASSEVESGSGYTF TRBV19
CASSQRQIYGYTF TRBV2
CSASVTPHNSEQYF TRBV20-1
CASSNGGFGYTF TRBV18
CASSLDFGLGPREQFF TRBV7-2
CASSFRENSPLHF TRBV27
CASSAGTGLAKNIQYF TRBV6-2/TRBV6-3
CASSESARGRGSLSRSRVYGYTF TRBV10-1
CASSLEGLAADTQYF TRBV7-9
CASSQVTGGNSPLHF TRBV14
CASSSIVSSYEQYF TRBV6-5
CASKRTFNQPQHF TRBV28
CASSMTQGLNEKLFF TRBV5-6
CARRASALPYNEQFF TRBV2
CASSLPKGDRDYGYTF TRBV5-1
CSAGTGKVFEQYF TRBV29-1
CASRTGTGPTGELFF TRBV5-4
CSASGGTGRRGAQGYTF TRBV20-1
CASSLALIGSRGYTF TRBV5-5
CASRDTTYEQYF TRBV19
CASSREDRGTYGYTF TRBV19
CASTRTSTGNTGELFF TRBV6-6
CSVAGTGDGYTF TRBV29-1
CATSRSNTDTQYF TRBV6-5
CASSIRGQNTEAFF TRBV19
CASTAAGKNNEQFF TRBV6-5
CASSEAGGWDTQYF TRBV25-1
CASSLVTGVNEKLFF TRBV7-6